This paragraph covers one TCR beta chain sequence. The antigen remains unidentified. V lost 4 bases and J lost 2, with 16 bases in between. The CDR3 is 15 amino acids. Germline CDR1 reads GTSNPN; CDR2 reads SVGIG (reference sequence). Expressed TCRB transcripts were sequenced after all isolated RNA was converted to cDNA. Sequenced by immunoSEQ multiplex PCR; TCRdb stores in-frame clones only, minus some. The sample includes about 700,000 clones, 10% to 15% of them seen just once. This entry belongs to a study of beta chain features in type 1 diabetes. Turning to the study itself: Over all samples combined, over 85 million sorted cells were examined. Study-wide results and limits: Sampled from patients, naive, central memory and Treg TCRB repertoires appeared more similar than those sampled from healthy donors. Patients with Type 1 diabetes showed moderately but significantly shorter TCRB CDR3s in all four CD4+ subsets. A pattern of fewer insertions and more deletions at VDJ junctions was seen in type 1 diabetes patients. There was a possibility that cDNA sequencing over-represented cells with high TCR expression.

The chain recombines TRBV30 with TRBJ2-3, with a possible D match to TRBD1 (5 bases). This receptor was obtained from a man aged 18-30 years with type 1 diabetes. The source material was naive CD4+ T cells from blood. In DNA, the CDR3 is TGTGCCTGGATCAACAAGGTGGGGCCCACAGATACGCAGTATTTT. Its translation is CAWINKVGPTDTQYF.